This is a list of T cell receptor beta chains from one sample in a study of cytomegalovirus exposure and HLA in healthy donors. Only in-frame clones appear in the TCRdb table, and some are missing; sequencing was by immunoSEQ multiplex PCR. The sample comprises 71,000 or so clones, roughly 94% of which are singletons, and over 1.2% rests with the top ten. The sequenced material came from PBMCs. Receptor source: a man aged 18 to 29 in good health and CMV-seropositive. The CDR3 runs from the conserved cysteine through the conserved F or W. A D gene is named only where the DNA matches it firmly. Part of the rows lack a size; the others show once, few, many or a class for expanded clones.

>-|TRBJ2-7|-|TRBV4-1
CASSQGAGREQYF
TGCGCCAGCAGCCAAGGAGCGGGCCGCGAGCAGTACTTC
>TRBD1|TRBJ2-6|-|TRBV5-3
CARSRTGAGANVLTF
TGTGCCAGAAGCCGGACAGGGGCAGGGGCCAACGTCCTGACTTTC
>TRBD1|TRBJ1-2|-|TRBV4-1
CASRHTGGATGYTF
TGCGCCAGCAGACACACAGGGGGCGCTACTGGCTACACCTTC
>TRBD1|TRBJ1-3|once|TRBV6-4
CASSVETGGCSGNTIYF
TGTGCCAGCAGTGTCGAGACAGGGGGCTGCTCTGGAAACACCATATATTTT
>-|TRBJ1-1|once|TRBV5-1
CASSLVSGANTEAFF
TGCGCCAGCAGCTTGGTTTCCGGAGCGAACACTGAAGCTTTCTTT
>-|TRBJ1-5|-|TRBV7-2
CASSLAAPATNQPQHF
TGTGCCAGCAGCTTAGCGGCACCCGCCACCAATCAGCCCCAGCATTTT
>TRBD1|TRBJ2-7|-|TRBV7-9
CASSLSAGTGFYEQYF
TGTGCCAGCAGCTTATCCGCCGGGACAGGGTTCTACGAGCAGTACTTC
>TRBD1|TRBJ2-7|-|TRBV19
CASSSRTGGSSYEQYF
TGTGCCAGTAGTTCCAGGACAGGGGGGAGCTCCTACGAGCAGTACTTC
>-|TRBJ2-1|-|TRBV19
CASSIGEWATYNEQFF
TGTGCCAGTAGTATAGGTGAGTGGGCGACCTACAATGAGCAGTTCTTC
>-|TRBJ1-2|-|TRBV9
CASSVGDTFYGYTF
TGTGCCAGTAGCGTAGGGGACACCTTCTATGGCTACACCTTC
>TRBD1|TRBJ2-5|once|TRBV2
CASRVTGGWETQYF
TGTGCCAGCAGGGTAACAGGGGGCTGGGAGACCCAGTACTTC
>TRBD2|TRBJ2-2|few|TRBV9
CASSGRAGVTTGELFF
TGTGCCAGCAGCGGAAGAGCGGGAGTTACCACCGGGGAGCTGTTTTTT
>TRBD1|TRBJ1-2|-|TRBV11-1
CASSPDPGQNYGYTF
TGTGCCAGCAGCCCTGACCCGGGACAGAACTATGGCTACACCTTC
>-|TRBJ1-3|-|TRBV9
CASSPRSGISGNTIYF
TGTGCCAGCAGCCCCCGTTCCGGGATCTCTGGAAACACCATATATTTT
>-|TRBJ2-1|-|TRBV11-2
CASSSQVYNEQFF
TGTGCCAGCAGCTCCCAGGTTTACAATGAGCAGTTCTTC
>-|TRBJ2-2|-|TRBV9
CASSVEGRGELFF
TGTGCCAGCAGCGTAGAGGGGCGCGGGGAGCTGTTTTTT
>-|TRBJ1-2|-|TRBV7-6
CASSPMAGAANYGYTF
TGTGCCAGCAGCCCGATGGCAGGGGCTGCTAACTATGGCTACACCTTC
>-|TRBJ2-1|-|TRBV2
CASSGASVSYNEQFF
TGTGCCAGCAGTGGTGCTAGCGTGTCTTACAATGAGCAGTTCTTC
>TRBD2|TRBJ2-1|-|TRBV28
CASSRLAEQFF
TGTGCCAGCAGCCGACTAGCCGAGCAGTTCTTC
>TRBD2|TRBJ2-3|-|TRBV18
CASSPTARTSGRAMSASDTQYF
TGTGCCAGCTCACCTACAGCCAGGACTAGCGGGAGGGCCATGTCAGCCTCAGATACGCAGTATTTT
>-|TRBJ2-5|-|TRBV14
CASSLQYQETQYF
TGTGCCAGCAGCTTACAGTACCAAGAGACCCAGTACTTC
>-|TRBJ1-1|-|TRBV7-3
CASSLSGKTEAFF
TGTGCCAGCAGCTTATCAGGAAAAACTGAAGCTTTCTTT
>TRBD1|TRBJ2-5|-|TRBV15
CATSRDRGPETQYF
TGTGCCACCAGCAGAGACAGGGGGCCGGAGACCCAGTACTTC
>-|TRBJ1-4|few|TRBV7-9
CASSQSSATNEKLFF
TGTGCCAGCAGCCAGTCCTCAGCAACTAATGAAAAACTGTTTTTT
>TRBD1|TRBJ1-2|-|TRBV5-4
CASSSPGQGSLWGYTF
TGTGCCAGCAGCTCACCGGGACAGGGGTCCCTCTGGGGCTACACCTTC
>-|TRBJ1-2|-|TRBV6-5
CASSYSGLTYGYTF
TGTGCCAGCAGTTACTCGGGACTTACTTATGGCTACACCTTC
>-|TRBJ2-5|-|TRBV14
CASSFRSGFQETQYF
TGTGCCAGCAGCTTCCGCTCAGGATTCCAAGAGACCCAGTACTTC
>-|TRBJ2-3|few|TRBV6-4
CASSDSGGSTDTQYF
TGTGCCAGCAGTGACTCTGGGGGGAGCACAGATACGCAGTATTTT
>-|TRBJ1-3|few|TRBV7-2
CASSRSNTIYF
TGTGCCAGCAGCCGGAGTAACACCATATATTTT
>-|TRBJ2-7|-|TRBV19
CASSLIWRSGIPYEQYF
TGTGCCAGTAGTTTAATTTGGAGGTCGGGGATTCCCTACGAGCAGTACTTC
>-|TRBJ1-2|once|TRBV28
CASSLGGYGYTF
TGTGCCAGCAGTTTAGGCGGATATGGCTACACCTTC
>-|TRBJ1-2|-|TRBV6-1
CASSAGTSTAFGYTF
TGTGCCAGCAGTGCCGGCACCTCGACAGCTTTTGGCTACACCTTC
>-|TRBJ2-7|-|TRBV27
CASSPAGFTYEQYF
TGTGCCAGCAGCCCGGCGGGATTCACCTACGAGCAGTACTTC
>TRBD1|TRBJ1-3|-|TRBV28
CASSLTPDRGVSVGNTIYF
TGTGCCAGCAGTCTAACCCCTGACAGGGGGGTTTCAGTCGGAAACACCATATATTTT
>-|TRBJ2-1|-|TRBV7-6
CASSLAGFTSGFPAKVANEQFF
TGTGCCAGCAGCTTAGCCGGCTTTACTAGTGGCTTCCCGGCGAAAGTCGCCAATGAGCAGTTCTTC
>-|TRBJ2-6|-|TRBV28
CASSWAGANVLTF
TGTGCCAGCAGTTGGGCAGGGGCCAACGTCCTGACTTTC
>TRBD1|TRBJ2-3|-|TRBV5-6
CASSLPGTGAPDTQYF
TGTGCCAGCAGCTTACCCGGGACAGGGGCCCCAGATACGCAGTATTTT
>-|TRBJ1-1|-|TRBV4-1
CASSQDLQQEAFF
TGCGCCAGCAGCCAAGATCTGCAACAAGAAGCTTTCTTT
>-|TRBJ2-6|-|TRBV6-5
CASSGRVSGANVLTF
TGTGCCAGCAGTGGCAGGGTCTCTGGGGCCAACGTCCTGACTTTC